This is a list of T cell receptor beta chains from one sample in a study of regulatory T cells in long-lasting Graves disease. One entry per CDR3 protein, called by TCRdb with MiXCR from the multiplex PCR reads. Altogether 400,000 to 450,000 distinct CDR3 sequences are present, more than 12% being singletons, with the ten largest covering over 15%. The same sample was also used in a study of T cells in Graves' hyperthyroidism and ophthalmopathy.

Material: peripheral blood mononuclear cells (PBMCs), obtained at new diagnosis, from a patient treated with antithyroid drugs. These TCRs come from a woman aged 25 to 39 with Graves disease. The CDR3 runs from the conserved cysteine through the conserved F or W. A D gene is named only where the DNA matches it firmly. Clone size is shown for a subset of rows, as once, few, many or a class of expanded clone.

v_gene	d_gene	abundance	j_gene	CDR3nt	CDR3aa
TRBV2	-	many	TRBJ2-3	TGTGCCAGCAGTGCCCGAGGGACTCTGGGGACAGATACGCAGTATTTT	CASSARGTLGTDTQYF
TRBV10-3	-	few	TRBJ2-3	TGTGCCACCGAAGCGGATACGCAGTATTTT	CATEADTQYF
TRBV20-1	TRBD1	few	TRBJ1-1	TGCAGCGCGCTAAGGGGGCCGGGGACTGAAGCTTTCTTT	CSALRGPGTEAFF
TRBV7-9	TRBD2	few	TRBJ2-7	TGTGCCAGCAGCCGGGGACTAGCGGGTTTCTACGAGCAGTACTTC	CASSRGLAGFYEQYF
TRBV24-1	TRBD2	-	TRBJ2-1	TGTGCCACCAGTGATCCCCGGGGGGAGCGGGGGGCCTACAATGAGCAGTTCTTC	CATSDPRGERGAYNEQFF
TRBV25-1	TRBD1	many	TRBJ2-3	TGTGCCAGCAGAGGACAGGGGGGGGATACGCAGTATTTT	CASRGQGGDTQYF
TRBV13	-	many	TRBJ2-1	TGTGCCAGCAGCTCCCGGGGACGCCCGAGGCAGTTCTTC	CASSSRGRPRQFF
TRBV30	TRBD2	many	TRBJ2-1	TGTGCCTGGAACGAGGGGACTACCCTAGGCAATGAGCAGTTCTTC	CAWNEGTTLGNEQFF
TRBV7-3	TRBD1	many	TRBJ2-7	TGTGCCAGCAGCATACTCCCCGGGACAGCCTACGAGCAGTACTTC	CASSILPGTAYEQYF
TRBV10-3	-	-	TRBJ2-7	TGTGCCATCAGTGGGACATCCTCCTACGAGCAGTACTTC	CAISGTSSYEQYF
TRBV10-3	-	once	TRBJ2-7	TGTGCCATCAGTAGATCCGCTTCGGAGGTGTTCCACGAGCAGTACTTC	CAISRSASEVFHEQYF
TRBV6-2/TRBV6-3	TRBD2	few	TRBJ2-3	TGTGCCAGCAGTTACTCGGGAGGGGCAGATACGCAGTATTTT	CASSYSGGADTQYF
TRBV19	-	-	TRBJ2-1	TGTGCCAGTAGATCGGGACGCAGCTCCTGCAATGAGCAGTTCTTC	CASRSGRSSCNEQFF
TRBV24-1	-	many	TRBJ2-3	TGTGCCACCAGTGATTTGCAAATGCAGTATTTT	CATSDLQMQYF
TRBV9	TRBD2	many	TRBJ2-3	TGTGCCAGCAGCACGACTAGCGGGAGTGATACGCAGTATTTT	CASSTTSGSDTQYF
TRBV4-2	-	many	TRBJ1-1	TGTGCCAGCAGCCGCTGGGATTTGGAAGCTTTCTTT	CASSRWDLEAFF
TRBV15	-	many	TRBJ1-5	TGTGCCACCAGCAGAGGTCGAAGCAATCAGCCCCAGCATTTT	CATSRGRSNQPQHF
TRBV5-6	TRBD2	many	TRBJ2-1	TGTGCCAGCAGCAACGAGGGACTAGCGGTAAATGAGCAGTTCTTC	CASSNEGLAVNEQFF
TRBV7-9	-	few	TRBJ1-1	TGTGCCAGCAGCCATCGGGACGGCCTGAACACTGAAGCTTTCTTT	CASSHRDGLNTEAFF
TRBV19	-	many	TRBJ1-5	TGTGCCAGTAGTTCACGGGGCTATAGCAATCAGCCCCAGCATTTT	CASSSRGYSNQPQHF
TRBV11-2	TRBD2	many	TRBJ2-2	TGTGCCAGCGGTAGACTAGCGGGAGTGAACGGGGAGCTGTTTTTT	CASGRLAGVNGELFF
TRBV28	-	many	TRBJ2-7	TGTGCCAGCAGCCTGGACCCCTTTCGGGAGCAGTACTTC	CASSLDPFREQYF